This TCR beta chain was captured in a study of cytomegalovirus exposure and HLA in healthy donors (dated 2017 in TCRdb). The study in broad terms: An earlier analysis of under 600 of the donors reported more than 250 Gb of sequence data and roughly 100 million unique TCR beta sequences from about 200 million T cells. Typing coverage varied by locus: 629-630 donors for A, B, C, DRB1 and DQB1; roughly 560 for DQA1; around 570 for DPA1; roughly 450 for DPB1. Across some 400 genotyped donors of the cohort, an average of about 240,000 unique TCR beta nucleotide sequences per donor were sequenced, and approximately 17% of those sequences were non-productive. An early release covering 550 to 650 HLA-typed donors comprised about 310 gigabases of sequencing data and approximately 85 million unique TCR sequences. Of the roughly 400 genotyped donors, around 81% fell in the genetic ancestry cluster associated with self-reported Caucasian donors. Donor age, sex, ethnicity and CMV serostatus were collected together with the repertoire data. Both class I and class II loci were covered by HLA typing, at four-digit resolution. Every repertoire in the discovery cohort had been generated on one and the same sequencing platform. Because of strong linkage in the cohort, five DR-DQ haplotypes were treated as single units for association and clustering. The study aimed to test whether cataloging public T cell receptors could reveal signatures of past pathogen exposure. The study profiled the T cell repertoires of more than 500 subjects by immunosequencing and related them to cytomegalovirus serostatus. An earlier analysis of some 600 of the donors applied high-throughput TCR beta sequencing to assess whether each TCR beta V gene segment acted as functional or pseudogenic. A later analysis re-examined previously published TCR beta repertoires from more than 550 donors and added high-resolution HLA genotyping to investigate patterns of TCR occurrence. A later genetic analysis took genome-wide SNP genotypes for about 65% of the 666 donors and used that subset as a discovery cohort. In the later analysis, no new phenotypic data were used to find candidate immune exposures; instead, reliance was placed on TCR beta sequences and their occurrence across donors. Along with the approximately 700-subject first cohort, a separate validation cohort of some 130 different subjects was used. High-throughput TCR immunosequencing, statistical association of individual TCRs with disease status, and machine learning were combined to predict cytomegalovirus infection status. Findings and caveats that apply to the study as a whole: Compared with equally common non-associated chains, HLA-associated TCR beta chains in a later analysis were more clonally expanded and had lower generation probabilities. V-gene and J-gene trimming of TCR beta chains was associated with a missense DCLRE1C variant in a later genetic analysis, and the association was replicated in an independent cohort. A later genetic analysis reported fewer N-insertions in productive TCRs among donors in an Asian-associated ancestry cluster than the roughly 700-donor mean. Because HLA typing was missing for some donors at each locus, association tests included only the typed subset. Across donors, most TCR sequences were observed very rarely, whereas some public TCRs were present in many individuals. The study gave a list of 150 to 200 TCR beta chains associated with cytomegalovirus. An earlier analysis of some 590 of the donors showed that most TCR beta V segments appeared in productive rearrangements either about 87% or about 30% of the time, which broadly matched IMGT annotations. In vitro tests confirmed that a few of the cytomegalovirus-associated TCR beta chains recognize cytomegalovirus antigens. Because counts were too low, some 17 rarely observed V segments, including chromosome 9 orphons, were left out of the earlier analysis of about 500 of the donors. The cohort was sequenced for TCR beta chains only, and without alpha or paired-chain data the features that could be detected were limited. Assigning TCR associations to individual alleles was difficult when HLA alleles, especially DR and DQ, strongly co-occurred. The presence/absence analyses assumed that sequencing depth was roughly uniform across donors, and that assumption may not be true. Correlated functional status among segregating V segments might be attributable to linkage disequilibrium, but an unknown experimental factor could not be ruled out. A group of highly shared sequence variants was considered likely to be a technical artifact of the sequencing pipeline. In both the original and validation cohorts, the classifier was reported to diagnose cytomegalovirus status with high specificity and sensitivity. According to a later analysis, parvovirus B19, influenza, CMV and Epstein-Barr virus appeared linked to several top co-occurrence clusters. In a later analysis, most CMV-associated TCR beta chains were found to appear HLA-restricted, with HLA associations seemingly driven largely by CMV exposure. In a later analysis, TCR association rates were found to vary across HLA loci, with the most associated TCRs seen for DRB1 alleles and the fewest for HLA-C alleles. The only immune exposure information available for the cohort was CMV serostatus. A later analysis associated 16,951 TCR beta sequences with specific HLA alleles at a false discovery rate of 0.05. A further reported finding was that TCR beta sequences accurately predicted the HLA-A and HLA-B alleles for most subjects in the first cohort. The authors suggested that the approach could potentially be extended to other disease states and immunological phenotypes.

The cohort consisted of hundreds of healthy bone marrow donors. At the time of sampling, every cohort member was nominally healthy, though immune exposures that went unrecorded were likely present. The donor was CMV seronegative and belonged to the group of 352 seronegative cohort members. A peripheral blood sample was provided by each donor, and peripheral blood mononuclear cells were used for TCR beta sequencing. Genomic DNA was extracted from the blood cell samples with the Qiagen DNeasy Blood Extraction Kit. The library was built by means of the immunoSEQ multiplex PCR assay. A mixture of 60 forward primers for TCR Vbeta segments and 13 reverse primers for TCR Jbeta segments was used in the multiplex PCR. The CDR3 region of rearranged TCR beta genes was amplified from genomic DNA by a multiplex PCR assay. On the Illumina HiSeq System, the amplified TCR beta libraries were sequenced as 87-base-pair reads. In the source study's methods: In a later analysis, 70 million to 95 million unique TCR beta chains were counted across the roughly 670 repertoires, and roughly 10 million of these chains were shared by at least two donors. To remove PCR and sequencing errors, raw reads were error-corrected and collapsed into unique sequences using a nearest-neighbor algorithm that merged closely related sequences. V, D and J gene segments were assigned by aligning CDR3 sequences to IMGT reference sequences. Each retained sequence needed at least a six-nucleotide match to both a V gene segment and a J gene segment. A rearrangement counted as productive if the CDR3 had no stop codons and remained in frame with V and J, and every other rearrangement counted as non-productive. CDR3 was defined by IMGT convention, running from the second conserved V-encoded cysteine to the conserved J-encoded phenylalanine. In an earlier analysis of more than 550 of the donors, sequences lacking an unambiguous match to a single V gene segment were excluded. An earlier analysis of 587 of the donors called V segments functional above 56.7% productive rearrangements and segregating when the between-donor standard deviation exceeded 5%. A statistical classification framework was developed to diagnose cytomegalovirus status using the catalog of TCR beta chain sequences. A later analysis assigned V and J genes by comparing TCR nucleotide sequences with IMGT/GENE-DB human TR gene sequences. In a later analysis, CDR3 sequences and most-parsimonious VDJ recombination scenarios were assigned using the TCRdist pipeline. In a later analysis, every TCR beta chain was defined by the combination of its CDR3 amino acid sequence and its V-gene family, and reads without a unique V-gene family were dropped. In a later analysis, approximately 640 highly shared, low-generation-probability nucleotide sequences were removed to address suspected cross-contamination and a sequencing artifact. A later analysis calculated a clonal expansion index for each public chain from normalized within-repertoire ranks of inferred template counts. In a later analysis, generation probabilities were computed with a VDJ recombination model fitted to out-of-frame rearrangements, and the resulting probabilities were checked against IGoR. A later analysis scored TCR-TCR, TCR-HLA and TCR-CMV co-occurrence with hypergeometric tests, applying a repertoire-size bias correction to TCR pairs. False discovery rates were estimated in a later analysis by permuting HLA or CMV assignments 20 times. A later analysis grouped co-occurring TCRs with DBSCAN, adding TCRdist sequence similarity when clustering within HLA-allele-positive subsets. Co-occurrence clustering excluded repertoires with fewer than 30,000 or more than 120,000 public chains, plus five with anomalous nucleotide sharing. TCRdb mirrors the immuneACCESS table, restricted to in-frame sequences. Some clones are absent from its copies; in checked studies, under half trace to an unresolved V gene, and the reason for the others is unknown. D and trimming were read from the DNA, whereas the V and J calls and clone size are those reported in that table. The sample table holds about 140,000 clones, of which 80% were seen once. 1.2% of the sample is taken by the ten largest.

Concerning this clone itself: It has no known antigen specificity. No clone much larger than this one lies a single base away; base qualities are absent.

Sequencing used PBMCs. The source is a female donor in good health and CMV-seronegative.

The DNA sequence follows: TGTGCCAGCAGCCAAGAGAGGAGCTACGAGCAGTACTTC. This translates into CASSQERSYEQYF. The receptor chain draws on TRBV14 and TRBJ2-7; the D gene is unclear. The CDR3 numbers 13 residues from cysteine through phenylalanine. Only the CDR3 part of the read is kept: 39 bases, read in frame from the first base. The germline V gene yields SGHDN for CDR1 and FVKESK for CDR2. The junction shows trimming of 0 bases on V and 3 bases on J, plus 6 bases between the germline ends.